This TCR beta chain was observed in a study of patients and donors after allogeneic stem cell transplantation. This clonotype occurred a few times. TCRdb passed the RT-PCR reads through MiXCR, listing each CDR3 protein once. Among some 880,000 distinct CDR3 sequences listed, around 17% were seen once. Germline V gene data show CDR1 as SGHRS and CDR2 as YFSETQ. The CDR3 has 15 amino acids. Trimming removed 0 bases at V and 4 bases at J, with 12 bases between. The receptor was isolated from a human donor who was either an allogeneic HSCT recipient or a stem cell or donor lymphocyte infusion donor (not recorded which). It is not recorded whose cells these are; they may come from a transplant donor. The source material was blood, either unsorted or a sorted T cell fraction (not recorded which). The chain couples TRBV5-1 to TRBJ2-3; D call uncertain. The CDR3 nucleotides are TGCGCCAGCAGCTTGGAGGTTCGGGCCCCAGATACGCAGTATTTT. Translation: CASSLEVRAPDTQYF.